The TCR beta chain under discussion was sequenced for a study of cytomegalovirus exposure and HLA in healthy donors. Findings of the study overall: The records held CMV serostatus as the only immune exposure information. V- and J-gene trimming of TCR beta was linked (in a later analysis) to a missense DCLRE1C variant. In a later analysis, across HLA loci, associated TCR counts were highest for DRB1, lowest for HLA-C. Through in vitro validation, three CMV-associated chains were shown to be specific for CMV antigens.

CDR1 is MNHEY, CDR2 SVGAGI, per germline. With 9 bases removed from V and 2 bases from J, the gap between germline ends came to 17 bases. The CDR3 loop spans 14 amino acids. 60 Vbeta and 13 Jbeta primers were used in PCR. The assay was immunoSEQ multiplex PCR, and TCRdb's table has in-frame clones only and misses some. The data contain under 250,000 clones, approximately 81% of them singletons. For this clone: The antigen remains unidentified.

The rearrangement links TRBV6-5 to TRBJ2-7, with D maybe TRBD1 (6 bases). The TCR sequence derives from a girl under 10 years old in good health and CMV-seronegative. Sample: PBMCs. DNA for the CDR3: TGTGCCAGTCAGATCCACAGGGACACCTACGAGCAGTACTTC. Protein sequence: CASQIHRDTYEQYF.